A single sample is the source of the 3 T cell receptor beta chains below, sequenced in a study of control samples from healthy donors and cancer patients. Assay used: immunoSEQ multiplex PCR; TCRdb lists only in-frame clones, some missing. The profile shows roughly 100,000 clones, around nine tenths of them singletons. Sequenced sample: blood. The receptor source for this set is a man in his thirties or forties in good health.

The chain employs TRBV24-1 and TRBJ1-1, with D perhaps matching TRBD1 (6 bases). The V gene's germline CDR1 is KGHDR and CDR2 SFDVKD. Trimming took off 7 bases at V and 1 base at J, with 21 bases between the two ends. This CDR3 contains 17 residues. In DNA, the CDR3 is TGTGCCACCAGCAATTTTAAACGACAGGCGCCGAACACTGAAGCTTTCTTT. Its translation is CATSNFKRQAPNTEAFF.

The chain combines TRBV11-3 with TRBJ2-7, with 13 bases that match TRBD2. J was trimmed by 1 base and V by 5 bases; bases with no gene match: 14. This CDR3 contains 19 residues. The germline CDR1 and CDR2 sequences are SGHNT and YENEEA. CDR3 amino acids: CASSPRDGTSGTLSYEQYF. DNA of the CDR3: TGTGCCAGCAGCCCACGAGACGGGACTAGCGGGACCCTTTCCTACGAGCAGTACTTC.

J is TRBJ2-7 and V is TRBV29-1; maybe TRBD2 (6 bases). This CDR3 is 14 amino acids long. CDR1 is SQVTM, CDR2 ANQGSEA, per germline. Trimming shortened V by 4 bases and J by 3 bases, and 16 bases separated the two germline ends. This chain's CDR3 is CSVVPIAARYEQYF. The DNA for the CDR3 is TGCAGCGTTGTTCCAATAGCGGCTCGCTACGAGCAGTACTTC.